The 23 T cell receptor beta chains reported below all come from one sample, sequenced in a study of blood T cell repertoires in COVID-19 (dated by TCRdb to 2018 to 2020). Library preparation employed the immunoSEQ multiplex PCR assay. TCRdb carries this immuneACCESS record with in-frame sequences only. Its versions omit some clonotypes, under half of them owing to an unresolved V gene in the studies checked, with the rest unexplained. The sample table shows 170,000 or so clones, and 90% to 95% are seen once. Of the sample, roughly 0.56% is held by the ten largest clones. Input material: peripheral blood. All receptors come from a man aged 45-65 years with acute or convalescent COVID-19.

The V call is TRBV29-1, the J call TRBJ2-1; TRBD1 is a possible D gene (6 bases). The CDR3 extends over 18 amino acids. The V gene lost 0 bases and the J gene lost 3 bases, with 21 bases spanning the gap. CDR1 and CDR2 (germline): SQVTM, ANQGSEA. The CDR3 sequence is CSVEDVTGVESGYNEQFF. The CDR3 DNA sequence: TGCAGCGTTGAAGATGTGACAGGTGTAGAAAGCGGCTACAATGAGCAGTTCTTC.

This clone appeared once. The chain carries TRBV19 and TRBJ1-3; D unclear. The V end was cut by 3 bases, the J end by 2 bases, with 8 bases between. The CDR3 has 14 residues. CDR1 and CDR2 from the germline V gene are LNHDA and SQIVND (reference sequence). This CDR3 reads CASSISGAGNTIYF. The CDR3 DNA reads as TGTGCCAGTAGTATTTCGGGAGCTGGAAACACCATATATTTT.

The V and J genes are TRBV5-6 and TRBJ1-3; no clear D gene. CDR1 and CDR2 from the germline V gene are SGHDT and YYEEEE. CDR3 length: 16 residues. Trimming took off 1 base at V and 0 bases at J, with 11 bases between the two ends. CDR3 sequence: CASSLPNIGSGNTIYF. The DNA of the CDR3 is TGTGCCAGCAGCTTGCCTAATATCGGCTCTGGAAACACCATATATTTT.

The CDR3, as DNA: TGTGCCAGCAGTTTAGCAGGGGCCAACTATGGCTACACCTTC. Its protein is CASSLAGANYGYTF. The chain couples TRBV27 to TRBJ1-2, with TRBD1 as a possible D gene (6 bases). CDR1 and CDR2 (germline): MNHEY, SMNVEV (reference sequence). V shed 2 bases and J shed 2 bases, with 9 bases lying between them. This CDR3 comprises 14 residues.

V and J are TRBV18 and TRBJ2-5, with TRBD2 matching over 7 bases. This CDR3 comprises 15 residues. Germline CDR1 reads KGHSH; CDR2 reads LQKENI. The junction had 8 bases not matched to a gene; V was cut back by 2 bases and J by 5 bases. The CDR3 DNA reads TGTGCCAGCTCACCAGTCATTTATAGCGGGGAGACCCAGTACTTC. Translated: CASSPVIYSGETQYF.

The CDR3 DNA reads TGTGCCAGCAGTAAAGGACTAGCCCGTTCACAAGATACGCAGTATTTT. Its protein is CASSKGLARSQDTQYF. The chain is built from TRBV28 and TRBJ2-3; TRBD2 agrees at 8 bases. The CDR3 has 16 amino acids. The trim removed 5 bases at V and 5 bases at J, leaving 12 bases unmatched. Germline values: CDR1 MDHEN, CDR2 SYDVKM.

V and J are TRBV5-4 and TRBJ1-2; D is unresolved. The CDR3 has 13 residues. Per germline, CDR1 SGHNT and CDR2 YYREEE (reference sequence). The V end was cut by 0 bases, the J end by 6 bases, with 9 bases between. CDR3 sequence: CASSLGGSDGYTF. The CDR3 coding sequence is TGTGCCAGCAGCTTGGGCGGGTCGGATGGCTACACCTTC.

V and J are TRBV11-2 and TRBJ2-1; TRBD2 aligns across 10 bases. The CDR3 loop spans 15 amino acids. Germline V CDR1 and CDR2: SGHAT, FQNNGV. The ends lost 2 bases at V and 9 bases at J; junction bases unmatched: 7. The chain's CDR3 is CASSLLAGAFGEQFF. Here the CDR3 DNA reads TGTGCCAGCAGCTTACTAGCGGGAGCATTCGGTGAGCAGTTCTTC.

In regard to this clone: A junction boundary mismatches the germline segment, possibly from a read error. V and J are TRBV20-1 and TRBJ2-3; 11 bases are shared with TRBD1. The CDR3 loop spans 11 amino acids. Germline assignment: CDR1 DFQATT and CDR2 SNEGSKA (reference sequence). As DNA, the CDR3 is TGCAGTGCTAGACCGGGACAGGGGGGTGATTTT. Amino acids: CSARPGQGGDF.

This chain joins TRBV11-2 and TRBJ2-1; D gene ambiguous. Germline CDR1 reads SGHAT; CDR2 reads FQNNGV. Trimming pared 1 base from V and 10 bases from J, leaving 5 bases between. This CDR3 contains 11 residues. CDR3 in amino acids: CASSLAGEQFF. CDR3 coding DNA: TGTGCCAGCAGCTTAGCAGGCGAGCAGTTCTTC.

This clone showed up just once. CDR3 in DNA: TGTGCCAGCAGTTTACTAGCACGAGAGACCCAGTACTTC. Translation gives CASSLLARETQYF. The chain couples TRBV12-3 or TRBV12-4 to TRBJ2-5; a possible D gene is TRBD2 (5 bases). CDR3 length: 13 amino acids. V was trimmed by 2 bases and J by 4 bases, leaving 8 bases between them.

The rearrangement uses TRBV10-3 and TRBJ2-2, with 9 nucleotides matching TRBD2. Per the germline V gene, CDR1 is ENHRY and CDR2 is SYGVKD. V was clipped by 5 bases and J by 3 bases; unmatched bases: 4. The CDR3 is 15 amino acids. Here the CDR3 DNA reads TGTGCCATCAGTTTGACTAGCGGATACACCGGGGAGCTGTTTTTT. This sequence encodes CAISLTSGYTGELFF.

The chain is built from TRBV9 and TRBJ2-5, with 7 bases identical to TRBD2. The germline V gene encodes CDR1 SGDLS and CDR2 YYNGEE. This CDR3 spans 15 amino acids. The V gene end was trimmed by 4 bases and the J gene end by 3 bases; junction bases not matched to a gene: 9. CDR3: CASSPHPTSEETQYF. CDR3 nucleotide sequence: TGTGCCAGCAGCCCCCACCCCACTAGCGAAGAGACCCAGTACTTC.

In this sample, this clone turned up once. The chain carries TRBV19 and TRBJ1-5; D is unresolved. Germline V CDR1 and CDR2: LNHDA, SQIVND (reference sequence). The CDR3 loop spans 17 amino acids. The V and J ends lost 1 base and 0 bases respectively, with 13 bases between them. DNA for the CDR3: TGTGCCAGTAGTATAGGGTTTGGCCACTATAGCAATCAGCCCCAGCATTTT. It yields the protein CASSIGFGHYSNQPQHF.

The gene calls are TRBV12-1 and TRBJ2-1; the DNA was not used to check the table's D call, TRBD2. TRBV12-1 is reported as a pseudogene. This CDR3 comprises 16 residues. The CDR3 DNA follows: TGTGCCAGCAGCCCTTCGGCCAGCGGGGGGGAAGGTGAGCAGTTCTTC. This codes for CASSPSASGGEGEQFF.

V is TRBV27 and J is TRBJ2-1; D is perhaps TRBD2 (6 bases). The ends were cut back, 8 bases at V and 0 bases at J, with 17 bases in the middle. Germline V gene sequence: CDR1 MNHEY, CDR2 SMNVEV (reference sequence). The CDR3 is 16 residues long. The CDR3 coding sequence is TGTGCCAGCTCCCGAGCCGGGAGAAGCTCCTACAATGAGCAGTTCTTC. Protein sequence: CASSRAGRSSYNEQFF.

The V call is TRBV7-2, the J call TRBJ2-1; 7 bases agree with TRBD2. The V and J ends lost 5 bases and 3 bases, in that order; junction bases with no gene match: 7. Germline-derived CDR1 and CDR2 are SGHTA and FQGNSA. This CDR3 region has 15 residues. CDR3 in DNA: TGTGCCAGCAGCCCCCGCGGGAGCGGCTACAATGAGCAGTTCTTC. Amino acid sequence: CASSPRGSGYNEQFF.

This clone was observed once. This sequence joins TRBV6-6 and TRBJ2-3; D not resolved. Looked up from germline, CDR1 is MNHNY and CDR2 is SVGAGI (reference sequence). V was pared by 6 bases and J by 2 bases, with 12 bases between. This CDR3 region has 14 residues. Here the CDR3 reads CASRVSGDTDTQYF. CDR3 DNA sequence: TGTGCCAGCAGGGTCTCCGGAGACACAGATACGCAGTATTTT.

The rearrangement links TRBV6-4 to TRBJ2-2; 7 nucleotides agree with TRBD1. CDR1 and CDR2 from the germline V gene are MRHNA and SNTAGT. Losses at the gene ends were 8 bases for V and 4 bases for J; bases not matched to a gene: 10. CDR3 length equals 15 residues. The CDR3 loop is CASGRDRAGTGELFF. Written as DNA, the CDR3 is TGTGCCAGCGGAAGAGACAGGGCGGGCACCGGGGAGCTGTTTTTT.

V is TRBV28 and J is TRBJ1-4; D unresolved. The CDR3 is made up of 13 amino acids. V lost 8 bases, J lost 4 bases, and 11 bases lay in between. Germline assignment: CDR1 MDHEN and CDR2 SYDVKM. The CDR3 spells CASSSAGNEKLFF. The CDR3 nucleotides are TGTGCCAGCTCGTCGGCGGGTAATGAAAAACTGTTTTTT.

The chain recombines TRBV30 with TRBJ2-2; 9 bases line up with TRBD2. This CDR3 has 19 residues. The germline CDR1 and CDR2 sequences are GTSNPN and SVGIG (reference sequence). Losses at the gene ends were 0 bases for V and 2 bases for J; bases not matched to a gene: 13. The CDR3 loop reads CAWSVYGRLAGRNTGELFF. CDR3 nucleotides: TGTGCCTGGAGTGTATACGGCCGTCTAGCGGGACGTAACACCGGGGAGCTGTTTTTT.

Details on this clone: A junction end diverges from the germline sequence, so it may reflect a read error. The gene calls are TRBV5-4 and TRBJ1-2, with D tentatively TRBD1 (5 bases). This CDR3 region has 10 residues. Per germline, CDR1 SGHNT and CDR2 YYREEE (reference sequence). The CDR3 reads CASSLAGQDF. CDR3 bases: TGTGCCAGCAGCTTGGCTGGACAAGACTTC.

Only one count was recorded for this clone. J is TRBJ1-6 and V is TRBV15; D is perhaps TRBD1 (5 bases). The V and J ends lost 0 bases and 10 bases respectively, with 10 bases between them. CDR1 is LNHNV and CDR2 is YYDKDF in the germline V gene (reference sequence). The CDR3 loop spans 14 amino acids. The CDR3 here is CATSRDYQGSPLHF. DNA of the CDR3: TGTGCCACCAGCAGAGATTATCAGGGCTCACCCCTCCACTTT.